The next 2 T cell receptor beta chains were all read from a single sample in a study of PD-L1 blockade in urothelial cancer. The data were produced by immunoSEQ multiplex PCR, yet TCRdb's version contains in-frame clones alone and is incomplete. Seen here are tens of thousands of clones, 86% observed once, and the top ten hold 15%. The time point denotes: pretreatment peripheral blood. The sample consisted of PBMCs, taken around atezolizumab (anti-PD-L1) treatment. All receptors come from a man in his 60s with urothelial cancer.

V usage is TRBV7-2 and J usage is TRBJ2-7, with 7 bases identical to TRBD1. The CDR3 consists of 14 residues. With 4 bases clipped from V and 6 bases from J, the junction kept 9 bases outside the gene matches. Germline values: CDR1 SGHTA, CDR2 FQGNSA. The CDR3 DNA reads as TGTGCCAGCAGCTCACAGGGGCCCCTGGCCGAGCAGTACTTC. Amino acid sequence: CASSSQGPLAEQYF.

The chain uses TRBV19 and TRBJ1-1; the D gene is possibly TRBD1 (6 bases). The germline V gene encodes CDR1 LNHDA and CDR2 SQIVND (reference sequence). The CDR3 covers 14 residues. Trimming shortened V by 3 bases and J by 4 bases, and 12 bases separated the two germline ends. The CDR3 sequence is CASSMGGRATEAFF. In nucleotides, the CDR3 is TGTGCCAGTAGTATGGGGGGGCGGGCCACTGAAGCTTTCTTT.